Listed below are T cell receptor beta chains from one sample, sequenced in a study of T cell repertoires in cytomegalovirus infection. One entry per CDR3 protein results from TCRdb running MiXCR on the reads. This sample has 450,000 to 550,000 distinct CDR3 sequences; more than 15% occur once, and the top ten carry 20% to 30%. Input material: CD8+ T cells from PBMCs. The source of these receptors is a human donor in good health (CMV status not recorded). Some clones in this sample may be carry-over from other donors' samples. Both conserved end residues are part of each CDR3. The order of the fields is V gene, J gene, D gene, clone size, CDR3 protein, CDR3 DNA. D genes are given only for firm matches. Clone size is shown for a subset of rows, as once, few, many or a class of expanded clone.

>TRBV6-1|TRBJ2-7|TRBD1|NA
CASSERLTGGGYEQYF
TGTGCCAGCAGTGAACGCCTTACAGGGGGAGGATACGAGCAGTACTTC
>TRBV7-2|TRBJ2-7|TRBD2|NA
CASRQGLAGGQYEQYF
TGTGCAAGCAGACAGGGACTAGCGGGAGGGCAATACGAGCAGTACTTC
>TRBV20-1|TRBJ2-7|NA|NA
CSARMGGLHSYEQYF
TGCAGTGCCAGGATGGGAGGTCTCCATAGCTACGAGCAGTACTTC
>TRBV7-9|TRBJ2-5|NA|many
CASSLVEGGEETQYF
TGTGCCAGCAGCTTAGTTGAGGGGGGCGAAGAGACCCAGTACTTC
>TRBV29-1|TRBJ1-5|NA|NA
CSVDPGPQHF
TGCAGCGTCGATCCGGGGCCCCAGCATTTT
>TRBV2|TRBJ1-2|NA|few
CASSEIDWFYGYTF
TGTGCCAGTTCGGAGATCGACTGGTTCTATGGCTACACCTTC
>TRBV7-9|TRBJ1-1|NA|many
CASETRGGLEEAFF
TGTGCCAGCGAGACCCGAGGCGGTCTTGAGGAAGCTTTCTTT
>TRBV18|TRBJ1-1|NA|many
CASSPMNTEAFF
TGTGCCAGCAGCCCTATGAACACTGAAGCTTTCTTT
>TRBV5-1|TRBJ1-5|NA|NA
CASSLEPGYSNQPQHF
TGCGCCAGCAGCTTGGAACCCGGGTATAGCAATCAGCCCCAGCATTTT
>TRBV27|TRBJ2-5|NA|NA
CASSFGHSIQETQYF
TGTGCCAGCAGTTTCGGACACTCCATTCAAGAGACCCAGTACTTC